Each of the 15 T cell receptor beta chains below was sequenced from the same sample in a study of OX40 agonist ivuxolimab in advanced cancers. Clones were read by immunoSEQ multiplex PCR, and TCRdb kept only the in-frame ones, dropping some. This table has 15,000 to 20,000 clones, 86% appearing once. The sequencing here drew on CD4+ or CD8+ T cells sorted from blood, taken in a trial of the OX40 agonist ivuxolimab. The receptors were sampled from an adult with an advanced solid tumor such as melanoma, head and neck, liver or kidney cancer.

J is TRBJ2-1 and V is TRBV6-5; D not resolved. Trimming left V 4 bases short and J 10 bases short, with 11 bases between. CDR1 and CDR2 (germline): MNHEY, SVGAGI. CDR3 length equals 12 residues. The CDR3 nucleotides are TGTGCCAGCAGTTCCTCGGTAGGGGAGCAGTTCTTC. Translation gives CASSSSVGEQFF.

CDR3 sequence: CASSLDPSVASEQYF. The CDR3 bases are TGTGCCAGCAGCTTGGACCCCTCCGTGGCCAGCGAGCAGTACTTC. The chain recombines TRBV7-2 with TRBJ2-7, with D hard to call. This CDR3 is built from 15 residues. V was shortened by 3 bases and J by 6 bases, with 18 bases between the two germline ends. The germline CDR1 and CDR2 sequences are SGHTA and FQGNSA.

V usage is TRBV7-3 and J usage is TRBJ2-5; D gene unclear. The V gene lost 4 bases and the J gene lost 5 bases, with 11 bases spanning the gap. The CDR3 is 13 residues long. Germline V CDR1 and CDR2: SGHTA, FQGTGA. DNA for the CDR3: TGTGCCAGCAGCTCTGCCCCCACGGAGACCCAGTACTTC. This encodes CASSSAPTETQYF.

The rearrangement links TRBV28 to TRBJ1-5, with 9 bases identical to TRBD1. Germline V CDR1 and CDR2: MDHEN, SYDVKM. V was pared by 8 bases and J by 6 bases, with 8 bases of the junction left unmatched. CDR3 length: 14 residues. CDR3 sequence reads: CASRGQGGSQPQHF. The CDR3 nucleotides are TGTGCCAGCCGGGGACAGGGAGGGAGTCAGCCCCAGCATTTT.

The chain recombines TRBV6-5 with TRBJ1-2; maybe TRBD1 (5 bases). V lost 2 bases, J lost 7 bases, and 17 bases lay in between. From germline, CDR1 is MNHEY and CDR2 SVGAGI. The CDR3 is made up of 15 amino acids. The CDR3 DNA reads TGTGCCAGCAGTTACCAGGGAGGGAGTATAGGTGGCTACACCTTC. It is translated as CASSYQGGSIGGYTF.

V and J are TRBV6-5 and TRBJ2-1; 9 nucleotides match TRBD1. Trimming removed 6 bases from V and 4 bases from J; junction bases left unmatched: 4. The CDR3 is made up of 14 amino acids. Germline lookup yields CDR1 MNHEY and CDR2 SVGAGI. CDR3 DNA: TGTGCCAGCAGCACCGGGACAGGGTACAATGAGCAGTTCTTC. Amino acids: CASSTGTGYNEQFF.

The chain recombines TRBV29-1 with TRBJ2-1; the match to TRBD2 covers 14 bases. Looked up from germline, CDR1 is SQVTM and CDR2 is ANQGSEA. There are 16 residues in the CDR3. Losses at the gene ends were 3 bases for V and 4 bases for J; bases not matched to a gene: 5. The CDR3: CSVDGTSGRKYNEQFF. The CDR3 bases are TGCAGCGTTGACGGGACTAGCGGGAGAAAATACAATGAGCAGTTCTTC.

The rearrangement joins TRBV7-2 to TRBJ2-5; D uncertain. The germline V and J ends were trimmed by 0 bases and 5 bases, with 10 bases remaining between them. The germline gives CDR1 SGHTA, CDR2 FQGNSA. CDR3 size: 14 residues. In DNA form, the CDR3 reads TGTGCCAGCAGCTTAGCGATGCAGAAGGAGACCCAGTACTTC. It encodes CASSLAMQKETQYF. Full variable domain (rest looked up from reference TRBV7-2 and TRBJ2-5): GAGVSQSPSNKVTEKGKDVELRCDPISGHTALYWYRQSLGQGLEFLIYFQGNSAPDKSGLPSDRFSAERTGGSVSTLTIQRTQQEDSAVYLCASSLAMQKETQYFGPGTRLLVL.

V and J are TRBV6-1 and TRBJ1-5; no clear D gene. With 1 base removed from V and 6 bases from J, the gap between germline ends came to 19 bases. The CDR3 sequence is 17 residues long. From germline, CDR1 is MNHNS and CDR2 SASEGT. The CDR3 protein is CASSEEVSGPGRQPQHF. The CDR3 DNA reads as TGTGCCAGCAGTGAAGAAGTCTCCGGCCCCGGTCGTCAGCCCCAGCATTTT.

There are a few counts of this clone. V is TRBV11-1 and J is TRBJ2-7, with 8 bases identical to TRBD1. After removal of 4 bases from V and 3 bases from J, the junction contained 11 bases not matched to a gene. CDR1 SGHAT and CDR2 FQDESV come from the germline V gene (reference sequence). The CDR3 consists of 16 residues. The CDR3 loop reads CASSSNPTGVNYEQYF. The CDR3 DNA reads as TGTGCCAGCAGCTCGAACCCGACAGGGGTCAACTACGAGCAGTACTTC.

The chain couples TRBV28 to TRBJ1-5; D uncertain. CDR3 length: 12 amino acids. Trimming stripped 5 bases from V and 9 bases from J, with 11 bases between. Germline values: CDR1 MDHEN, CDR2 SYDVKM. The CDR3 DNA sequence: TGTGCCAGCAGTCCGCCCCTCATGCCCCAGCATTTT. Its protein product is CASSPPLMPQHF. Full variable domain (outside the CDR3, taken from reference TRBV28 and TRBJ1-5): DVKVTQSSRYLVKRTGEKVFLECVQDMDHENMFWYRQDPGLGLRLIYFSYDVKMKEKGDIPEGYSVSREKKERFSLILESASTNQTSMYLCASSPPLMPQHFGDGTRLSIL.

This clone appeared a few times. Here the CDR3 reads CASSSNSGRLNEQFF. The CDR3 DNA sequence: TGTGCCAGCAGCTCCAATAGCGGGAGATTGAATGAGCAGTTCTTC. The rearrangement links TRBV11-3 to TRBJ2-1, with 9 bases lining up with TRBD2. V gave up 4 bases and J gave up 7 bases; unmatched junction bases: 8. CDR3 length: 15 amino acids. CDR1 SGHNT and CDR2 YENEEA come from the germline V gene.

CDR3 sequence reads: CASSLGYTDTQYF. The CDR3 DNA is TGTGCCAGCAGCTTAGGTTACACAGATACGCAGTATTTT. The chain joins TRBV7-2 to TRBJ2-3; unclear D gene. This CDR3 is 13 amino acids long. Germline V gene data show CDR1 as SGHTA and CDR2 as FQGNSA. Trimming removed 1 base from V and 2 bases from J, with 4 bases in between. The whole variable domain, filled in from reference TRBV7-2 and TRBJ2-3, reads GAGVSQSPSNKVTEKGKDVELRCDPISGHTALYWYRQSLGQGLEFLIYFQGNSAPDKSGLPSDRFSAERTGGSVSTLTIQRTQQEDSAVYLCASSLGYTDTQYFGPGTRLTVL.

CDR3 sequence: CASSLRGQGISEQETQYF. The CDR3 nucleotides read TGTGCCAGCAGCTTAAGGGGACAGGGTATTTCGGAGCAAGAGACCCAGTACTTC. The chain couples TRBV7-3 to TRBJ2-5; 9 bases align to TRBD1. CDR3 length: 18 residues. With V trimmed by 1 base and J by 2 bases, 11 bases remained unmatched. CDR1 is SGHTA and CDR2 is FQGTGA in the germline V gene. The full variable domain, in which reference TRBV7-3 and TRBJ2-5 provide the parts outside the CDR3, is GAGVSQTPSNKVTEKGKYVELRCDPISGHTALYWYRQSLGQGPEFLIYFQGTGAADDSGLPNDRFFAVRPEGSVSTLKIQRTERGDSAVYLCASSLRGQGISEQETQYFGPGTRLLVL.

The rearrangement uses TRBV6-6 and TRBJ1-5; TRBD1 might be the D (5 bases). CDR1 is MNHNY, CDR2 SVGAGI, per germline (reference sequence). The CDR3 runs to 15 residues. V shed 5 bases and J shed 7 bases, with 18 bases lying between them. The DNA of the CDR3 is TGTGCCAGCAGTGCGTCCGGGACCTTATTACAGCCCCAGCATTTT. It specifies CASSASGTLLQPQHF.